These 15 T cell receptor beta chains were all obtained from the same sample, sequenced in a study of blood T cell repertoires in COVID-19 (dated by TCRdb to 2019 to 2021). Libraries were constructed by the immunoSEQ multiplex PCR assay. TCRdb limited this immuneACCESS table to in-frame rearrangements with V and J called. A share of clones is missing; checked studies link under half to unresolved V genes, and the rest is unexplained. Present in this sample are about 210,000 clones, under 95% of which were seen just once. The ten largest clones capture approximately 1.2% of the sample. The source material was peripheral blood. These receptors all come from a man aged 25-40 years with acute or convalescent COVID-19.

CDR3 sequence reads: CASSHWTSGIYEQYF. CDR3 DNA: TGTGCCAGCAGCCATTGGACTAGCGGGATCTACGAGCAGTACTTC. This chain joins TRBV3-1 (or the pseudogene TRBV3-2) and TRBJ2-7; 12 bases agree with TRBD2. V was clipped by 3 bases and J by 3 bases; unmatched bases: 3. Per germline, CDR1 LGHDT and CDR2 YNNKEL (reference sequence). The CDR3 length is 15 residues.

This chain joins TRBV5-6 and TRBJ1-5; 7 bases match TRBD1. Germline-derived CDR1 and CDR2 are SGHDT and YYEEEE. The CDR3 consists of 15 residues. V lost 0 bases, J lost 6 bases, and 6 bases stayed unmatched. This CDR3 is CASSLAGTARQPQHF. CDR3 DNA sequence: TGTGCCAGCAGCTTGGCCGGGACAGCCCGTCAGCCCCAGCATTTT.

J is TRBJ2-1 and V is TRBV7-3; the match to TRBD2 covers 8 bases. The germline gives CDR1 SGHTA, CDR2 FQGTGA. The CDR3 is 14 residues long. J gave up 10 bases and V 2 bases, and 7 bases lay outside the gene matches. CDR3 in DNA: TGTGCCAGCAGCTTAGCGGGAGGCGCGGTCGAGCAGTTCTTC. This encodes CASSLAGGAVEQFF.

J is TRBJ2-1 and V is TRBV9, with 8 bases identical to TRBD2. Germline V gene lookup returns CDR1 SGDLS and CDR2 YYNGEE. The CDR3 totals 17 residues. V gave up 0 bases and J gave up 9 bases; unmatched junction bases: 14. The CDR3 loop is CASSVGNSGTSYREQFF. The CDR3 DNA is TGTGCCAGCAGCGTAGGAAATAGCGGGACTTCTTATCGTGAGCAGTTCTTC.

The chain employs TRBV7-3 and TRBJ1-2, with a weak D call TRBD1 (6 bases). This CDR3 comprises 12 residues. V was trimmed by 0 bases and J by 8 bases, leaving 7 bases between them. Germline CDR1 reads SGHTA; CDR2 reads FQGTGA. Here the CDR3 DNA reads TGTGCCAGCAGCTTAACCGGACAGGGCTACACCTTC. Its protein is CASSLTGQGYTF.

This chain connects TRBV11-1 to TRBJ2-1; TRBD1 aligns across 9 bases. V dropped 4 bases and J dropped 7; count of bases not matched to a gene: 8. The CDR3 spans 15 residues. The V gene's germline CDR1 is SGHAT and CDR2 FQDESV (reference sequence). The DNA for the CDR3 is TGTGCCAGCAGCTCGGACAGGGGTAGAAGTAATGAGCAGTTCTTC. Amino acid sequence: CASSSDRGRSNEQFF.

This chain links TRBV10-2 with TRBJ2-7; D possibly corresponds to TRBD2 (5 bases). Trimming took off 2 bases at V and 0 bases at J, with 11 bases between the two ends. Germline V gene lookup returns CDR1 WSHSY and CDR2 SAAADI. This CDR3 region has 15 residues. CDR3 sequence reads: CASSEPPSSSYEQYF. In DNA, the CDR3 is TGCGCCAGCAGTGAGCCCCCTAGCAGCTCCTACGAGCAGTACTTC.

The rearrangement uses TRBV11-3 and TRBJ2-3; 11 nucleotides agree with TRBD2. The CDR3 runs to 17 residues. Germline V gives CDR1 SGHNT, CDR2 YENEEA. V lost 1 base to trimming and J lost 6 bases; unmatched junction nucleotides: 9. CDR3 coding DNA: TGTGCCAGCAGCTTAGTCTCGACTAGCGGGGCCAGGGATACGCAGTATTTT. Its protein is CASSLVSTSGARDTQYF. The entire variable domain, with the rest obtained from reference TRBV11-3 and TRBJ2-3, is as follows: EAGVVQSPRYKIIEKKQPVAFWCNPISGHNTLYWYLQNLGQGPELLIRYENEEAVDDSQLPKDRFSAERLKGVDSTLKIQPAELGDSAVYLCASSLVSTSGARDTQYFGPGTRLTVL.

Here the CDR3 reads CASSLALVAGVIYEQYF. Written as DNA, the CDR3 is TGCGCCAGCAGCTTGGCCTTGGTAGCGGGGGTGATATACGAGCAGTACTTC. The chain has TRBV5-1 and TRBJ2-7; 9 bases fit TRBD2. From germline, CDR1 is SGHRS and CDR2 YFSETQ. Germline trimming cut 0 bases from V and 4 bases from J; bases unmatched to any gene: 11. The CDR3 loop spans 17 amino acids.

This chain links TRBV14 with TRBJ1-2, with 10 positions matching TRBD1. There are 16 residues in the CDR3. Germline V gene data show CDR1 as SGHDN and CDR2 as FVKESK. With 4 bases clipped from V and 4 bases from J, the junction kept 9 bases outside the gene matches. The CDR3 region is CASSPTYGTGAYGYTF. The CDR3 coding sequence is TGTGCCAGCAGCCCCACCTACGGGACAGGGGCCTATGGCTACACCTTC.

This clone has only one observation. The genes are TRBV10-2 and TRBJ2-2; possibly TRBD2 for D (6 bases). Germline V gene sequence: CDR1 WSHSY, CDR2 SAAADI. This CDR3 contains 11 residues. The V and J ends lost 10 bases and 5 bases respectively, with 8 bases between them. Written as DNA, the CDR3 is TGCGCCACTGGGAGGACCGGGGAGCTGTTTTTT. Translated, it gives CATGRTGELFF.

This clone was seen a handful of times. The chain has TRBV30 and TRBJ2-7, with TRBD1 matching over 11 bases. The CDR3 runs 15 residues. Trimming at V came to 3 bases and at J to 3 bases, leaving 7 bases not matched to a gene. The germline V gene has CDR1 GTSNPN and CDR2 SVGIG (reference sequence). CDR3 sequence reads: CAWSLVGQGVYEQYF. The CDR3, as DNA: TGTGCCTGGAGCCTCGTGGGACAGGGGGTCTACGAGCAGTACTTC.

The rearrangement joins TRBV3-1 (or the pseudogene TRBV3-2) to TRBJ2-5, with D possibly matching TRBD2 (5 bases). Trimming removed 0 bases at V and 5 bases at J, with 10 bases between. CDR3 length: 14 amino acids. CDR1 is LGHDT and CDR2 is YNNKEL in the germline V gene (reference sequence). CDR3 sequence: CASSQDGNRETQYF. DNA of the CDR3: TGTGCCAGCAGCCAAGACGGGAATAGGGAGACCCAGTACTTC.

A few counts support this clone. The rearrangement joins TRBV7-2 to TRBJ1-2; D unresolved. Trimming stripped 3 bases from V and 8 bases from J, with 16 bases between. CDR1 is SGHTA, CDR2 FQGNSA, per germline. The CDR3 runs to 14 residues. The chain's CDR3 is CASSFASGFGGYTF. The CDR3 DNA sequence: TGTGCCAGCAGCTTTGCGTCGGGGTTCGGAGGCTACACCTTC.

The J gene is TRBJ2-3, the V gene TRBV7-8; the D gene is possibly TRBD2 (6 bases). The germline CDR1 and CDR2 sequences are SGHVS and FQNEAQ. The V and J ends lost 5 bases and 6 bases respectively, with 21 bases between them. The CDR3 consists of 16 residues. Here the CDR3 reads CASSNYTGLGRDTQYF. CDR3 DNA: TGTGCCAGCAGCAATTACACAGGCCTTGGGAGGGATACGCAGTATTTT.